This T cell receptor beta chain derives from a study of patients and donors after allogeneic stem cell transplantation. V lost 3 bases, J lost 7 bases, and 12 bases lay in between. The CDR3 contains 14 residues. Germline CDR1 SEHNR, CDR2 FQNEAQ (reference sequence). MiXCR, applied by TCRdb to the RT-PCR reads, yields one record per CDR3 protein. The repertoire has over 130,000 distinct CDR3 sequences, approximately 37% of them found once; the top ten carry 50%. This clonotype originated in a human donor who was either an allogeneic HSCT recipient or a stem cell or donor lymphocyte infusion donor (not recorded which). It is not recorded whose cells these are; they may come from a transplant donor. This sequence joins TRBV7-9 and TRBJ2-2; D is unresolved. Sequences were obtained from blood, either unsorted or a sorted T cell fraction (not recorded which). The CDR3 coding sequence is TGTGCCAGCAGCTTCGCACGGCGTGGCGGGGAGCTGTTTTTT. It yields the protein CASSFARRGGELFF.